One sample yielded the 13 T cell receptor beta chains listed below, sequenced in a study of response to subunit inactivated influenza vaccine. TCRdb fed the RT-PCR reads into MiXCR, producing one record per CDR3 protein. The sample carries 250,000 to 350,000 distinct CDR3 sequences, approximately 21% recorded once. The source was PBMCs from blood, collected approximately 20 months after vaccination. The receptor source for this set is a man aged 45-69 years who received an inactivated influenza vaccine.

The chain links TRBV12-3 or TRBV12-4 to TRBJ1-5; D not certain. Between the trimmed V and J ends, which lost 7 bases and 0 bases, there was a span of 16 bases. This CDR3 comprises 16 residues. DNA for the CDR3: TGTGCCAGCACCCCCTCGGGGTCTCATAGCAATCAGCCCCAGCATTTT. Amino acid sequence: CASTPSGSHSNQPQHF.

This clonotype has a handful of counts. This rearrangement joins TRBV7-8 to TRBJ1-4, with D perhaps TRBD1 (5 bases). This CDR3 comprises 20 residues. Germline CDR1 and CDR2: SGHVS and FQNEAQ. V was trimmed by 5 bases and J by 2 bases, leaving 27 bases between them. The CDR3 DNA follows: TGTGCCAGCAGCCCGGGGGGAGAGGCCCACCTGTTTAGGACTAATGAAAAACTGTTTTTT. Its translation is CASSPGGEAHLFRTNEKLFF.

The J gene is TRBJ1-1, the V gene TRBV28; the D is unclear. The CDR3 length is 13 residues. The germline V and J ends were trimmed by 8 bases and 8 bases, with 18 bases remaining between them. The germline gives CDR1 MDHEN, CDR2 SYDVKM. The CDR3, as DNA: TGTGCCAGCCAAGTTTATGGTCACAGCGAAGCTTTCTTT. Its translation: CASQVYGHSEAFF.

J is TRBJ1-2 and V is TRBV15; perhaps TRBD1 as D (5 bases). The germline V gene encodes CDR1 LNHNV and CDR2 YYDKDF (reference sequence). V dropped 3 bases and J dropped 6 bases, with 20 bases sitting between them. CDR3 length: 16 residues. The DNA for the CDR3 is TGTGCCACCAGCAGGGAAATACGTGGAGGGGAGGATGGCTACACCTTC. Amino acid sequence: CATSREIRGGEDGYTF.

This clonotype came up a few times. V usage is TRBV28 and J usage is TRBJ2-7; the match to TRBD2 covers 7 bases. The germline CDR1 and CDR2 sequences are MDHEN and SYDVKM. The V gene end was trimmed by 6 bases and the J gene end by 2 bases; junction bases not matched to a gene: 4. This CDR3 is built from 13 residues. The CDR3 reads CASRRAGAYEQYF. The CDR3 DNA sequence: TGTGCCAGCAGAAGGGCGGGGGCCTACGAGCAGTACTTC.

This clonotype was seen more than once but under ten times. The chain links TRBV5-1 to TRBJ2-6; tentatively, D is TRBD1 (5 bases). Germline CDR1 SGHRS, CDR2 YFSETQ. Trimming stripped 4 bases from V and 0 bases from J, with 11 bases between. CDR3 size: 16 residues. The CDR3 bases are TGCGCCAGCAGCCCCCGACAGAGCTCTGGGGCCAACGTCCTGACTTTC. It yields the protein CASSPRQSSGANVLTF.

This rearrangement joins TRBV7-8 to TRBJ1-1, with 7 bases matching TRBD1. V shed 3 bases and J 2 bases; nucleotides not matched to a gene: 12. The CDR3 is 17 residues long. CDR1 is SGHVS and CDR2 is FQNEAQ in the germline V gene. CDR3 sequence: CASSFSAGGISNTEAFF. DNA for the CDR3: TGTGCCAGCAGCTTTTCGGCAGGGGGAATTAGCAACACTGAAGCTTTCTTT.

This clonotype was observed a handful of times. DNA of the CDR3: TGTGCCAGCAGCCTACTTGCGGTAGCCAAAAACATTCAGTACTTC. This codes for CASSLLAVAKNIQYF. The rearrangement links TRBV6-1 to TRBJ2-4, with D unresolved. V lost 6 bases and J 0 bases, leaving 12 bases between the germline ends. CDR1 and CDR2 (germline): MNHNS, SASEGT. The CDR3 loop spans 15 amino acids.

This chain connects TRBV5-4 to TRBJ1-1; TRBD1 matches 7 bases. The trim removed 4 bases at V and 4 bases at J, leaving 7 bases unmatched. Looked up from germline, CDR1 is SGHNT and CDR2 is YYREEE (reference sequence). CDR3 length: 14 amino acids. CDR3 sequence (DNA): TGTGCCAGCAGCCCGACAGGGCGGTTCACTGAAGCTTTCTTT. Translated: CASSPTGRFTEAFF.

This clonotype came up a few times. The chain has TRBV5-5 and TRBJ1-4; D gene unclear. V shed 4 bases and J shed 7 bases, with 17 bases lying between them. This CDR3 contains 15 residues. Looked up from germline, CDR1 is SGHKS and CDR2 is YYEKEE (reference sequence). The CDR3 nucleotides read TGTGCCAGCAGCCCCAATAAAGGGAATGGTGAAAAACTGTTTTTT. Translating it yields CASSPNKGNGEKLFF.

This clonotype was observed a few times. The genes are TRBV3-1 and TRBJ1-1; no clear D gene. The CDR3 extends over 13 amino acids. The germline V gene encodes CDR1 LGHDT and CDR2 YNNKEL (reference sequence). The V end lost 1 base, the J end lost 2 bases, and 5 bases lay between the germline ends. The CDR3 here is CASSQVPNTEAFF. The CDR3 DNA reads TGTGCCAGCAGCCAAGTCCCTAACACTGAAGCTTTCTTT. The full variable domain, with the rest looked up from reference TRBV3-1 and TRBJ1-1, is DTAVSQTPKYLVTQMGNDKSIKCEQNLGHDTMYWYKQDSKKFLKIMFSYNNKELIINETVPNRFSPKSPDKAHLNLHINSLELGDSAVYFCASSQVPNTEAFFGQGTRLTVV.

The chain's CDR3 is CSARREDRVAGYTF. CDR3 nucleotide sequence: TGCAGTGCTAGGAGGGAGGACAGGGTTGCGGGCTACACCTTC. J is TRBJ1-2 and V is TRBV20-1, with 8 bases lining up with TRBD1. The CDR3 has 14 amino acids. Germline lookup yields CDR1 DFQATT and CDR2 SNEGSKA (reference sequence). With V trimmed by 3 bases and J by 8 bases, 11 bases remained unmatched.

The chain uses TRBV28 and TRBJ2-3; D gene unclear. V was shortened by 3 bases and J by 2 bases, with 12 bases between the two germline ends. The CDR3 sequence is 15 residues long. Germline V gives CDR1 MDHEN, CDR2 SYDVKM. CDR3 amino acids: CASSLVAAFTDTQYF. As DNA, the CDR3 is TGTGCCAGCAGTTTGGTGGCTGCCTTCACAGATACGCAGTATTTT.